These 24 T cell receptor beta chains came from one sample sequenced in a study of cytomegalovirus exposure and HLA in healthy donors. 13 Jbeta primers and 60 Vbeta primers were used for the PCR. The repertoire was sequenced with immunoSEQ multiplex PCR; TCRdb's copy has only in-frame clones and lacks some. The data show about 97,000 clones, with roughly 80% seen just once and around 4% held by the top ten. Sequencing input: PBMCs. All receptors come from a man aged 40-55 years in good health and CMV-seronegative.

The chain employs TRBV11-2 and TRBJ1-2; possible D gene TRBD1, 5 bases. Germline V gene lookup returns CDR1 SGHAT and CDR2 FQNNGV. This CDR3 spans 14 amino acids. V lost 5 bases, J lost 6 bases, and 16 bases lay in between. This CDR3 is CASSRPQGKDGYTF. CDR3 DNA: TGTGCCAGCAGCCGACCCCAGGGAAAGGATGGCTACACCTTC.

This clone was seen only once. V and J are TRBV11-2 and TRBJ2-2; D perhaps matches TRBD2 (5 bases). This CDR3 is built from 17 residues. Germline CDR1 SGHAT, CDR2 FQNNGV. Trimming took 0 bases from V and 2 from J, leaving 13 bases between them. The CDR3 loop reads CASSLDQASPNTGELFF. The CDR3 nucleotides are TGTGCCAGCAGCTTAGATCAAGCTAGCCCAAACACCGGGGAGCTGTTTTTT.

This clone showed up just once. CDR3 sequence: CASRLGAYQPQHF. The CDR3 DNA reads TGTGCCAGCAGGCTAGGAGCCTATCAGCCCCAGCATTTT. The chain couples TRBV2 to TRBJ1-5; D unresolved. The CDR3 sequence is 13 residues long. CDR1 SNHLY and CDR2 FYNNEI come from the germline V gene. V was trimmed by 6 bases and J by 5 bases, leaving 11 bases between them.

This clone was seen more than once but under ten times. The chain joins TRBV6-4 to TRBJ1-1, with D possibly being TRBD1 (5 bases). The CDR3 spans 14 residues. Germline loops: CDR1 MRHNA, CDR2 SNTAGT. The V and J ends lost 0 bases and 6 bases respectively, with 11 bases between them. DNA of the CDR3: TGTGCCAGCAGTGACTCGAGTCGGGGGGCTGAAGCTTTCTTT. It yields the protein CASSDSSRGAEAFF.

V gene TRBV5-6 combines with J gene TRBJ2-2, with 8 bases identical to TRBD1. V shed 4 bases and J 0 bases; nucleotides not matched to a gene: 8. CDR3 size: 17 residues. Germline V CDR1 and CDR2: SGHDT, YYEEEE. CDR3 coding DNA: TGTGCCAGCAGCGGACGTACAGGGGGTACGAACACCGGGGAGCTGTTTTTT. Its protein is CASSGRTGGTNTGELFF.

V usage is TRBV5-4 and J usage is TRBJ1-3; 7 bases are a match to TRBD1. This CDR3 is 15 amino acids long. CDR1 and CDR2 (germline): SGHNT, YYREEE (reference sequence). The V segment lost 4 bases and the J segment 4 bases; nucleotides outside the gene matches: 8. The CDR3 region has the DNA TGTGCCAGCAGCCGACAGGGTTCTCGAGGAAACACCATATATTTT. Translated, it gives CASSRQGSRGNTIYF. Full variable domain (rest looked up from reference TRBV5-4 and TRBJ1-3): ETGVTQSPTHLIKTRGQQVTLRCSSQSGHNTVSWYQQALGQGPQFIFQYYREEENGRGNFPPRFSGLQFPNYSSELNVNALELDDSALYLCASSRQGSRGNTIYFGEGSWLTVV.

The chain combines TRBV7-9 with TRBJ1-3; no firm D call. Trimming shortened V by 2 bases and J by 0 bases, and 5 bases separated the two germline ends. Per the germline V gene, CDR1 is SEHNR and CDR2 is FQNEAQ (reference sequence). CDR3 length: 14 residues. CDR3 DNA: TGTGCCAGCAGCTTAACTAGCTCTGGAAACACCATATATTTT. The encoded protein is CASSLTSSGNTIYF.

The chain is built from TRBV5-1 and TRBJ2-7; 7 bases align to TRBD2. J gave up 9 bases and V 0 bases, and 9 bases lay outside the gene matches. The CDR3 has 14 amino acids. Germline assignment: CDR1 SGHRS and CDR2 YFSETQ. The CDR3 loop reads CASSLGGGYERQYV. The CDR3, as DNA: TGCGCCAGCAGCTTGGGGGGAGGGTACGAAAGGCAGTACGTC.

CDR3 sequence (DNA): TGTGCCAGCAGCCAGCCTTGGCACCGCTACGAGCAGTACTTC. Translated, it gives CASSQPWHRYEQYF. The chain carries TRBV14 and TRBJ2-7; D unresolved. Germline assignment: CDR1 SGHDN and CDR2 FVKESK. The V end lost 3 bases, the J end lost 3 bases, and 12 bases lay between the germline ends. The CDR3 covers 14 residues. The whole variable domain, filled in from reference TRBV14 and TRBJ2-7, reads EAGVTQFPSHSVIEKGQTVTLRCDPISGHDNLYWYRRVMGKEIKFLLHFVKESKQDESGMPNNRFLAERTGGTYSTLKVQPAELEDSGVYFCASSQPWHRYEQYFGPGTRLTVT.

The chain combines TRBV19 with TRBJ1-2, with TRBD1 matching over 10 bases. The J segment lost 5 bases and the V segment lost 3 bases, leaving 12 bases of the junction unmatched. Germline loops: CDR1 LNHDA, CDR2 SQIVND (reference sequence). CDR3 length equals 17 residues. CDR3 nucleotide sequence: TGTGCCAGTAGTATTTTAGATTTCGGGACAGGGGAATATGGCTACACCTTC. Translating gives CASSILDFGTGEYGYTF.

The V gene is TRBV11-2, the J gene TRBJ1-2, with a weak D call TRBD1 (6 bases). Germline CDR1 reads SGHAT; CDR2 reads FQNNGV. V gave up 5 bases and J gave up 5 bases, with 15 bases separating them. This CDR3 region has 14 residues. The CDR3 region is CASSPPGGGYGYTF. The CDR3 nucleotides read TGTGCCAGCAGCCCACCGGGGGGCGGTTATGGCTACACCTTC.

The V gene is TRBV4-1, the J gene TRBJ2-1; 12 positions match TRBD1. Germline V gene data show CDR1 as MGHRA and CDR2 as YSYEKL. This CDR3 has 17 residues. Trimming at V came to 1 base and at J to 2 bases, leaving 3 bases not matched to a gene. CDR3 DNA: TGCGCCAGCAGCCAAGGGGGGACAGGGGGCCCCTACAATGAGCAGTTCTTC. As protein: CASSQGGTGGPYNEQFF.

The V gene is TRBV7-8, the J gene TRBJ1-3; D ambiguous. The germline V gene encodes CDR1 SGHVS and CDR2 FQNEAQ. Trimming stripped 5 bases from V and 0 bases from J, with 14 bases between. The CDR3 totals 16 residues. The CDR3 here is CASSPGGFSSGNTIYF. The CDR3 DNA reads as TGTGCCAGCAGCCCCGGAGGGTTTAGCTCTGGAAACACCATATATTTT.

The J gene is TRBJ2-2, the V gene TRBV6-5; D is possibly TRBD2 (6 bases). V lost 4 bases to trimming and J lost 3 bases, with 15 bases between them. The CDR3 contains 16 residues. Looked up from germline, CDR1 is MNHEY and CDR2 is SVGAGI. The CDR3 DNA reads as TGTGCCAGCAGTTTCCTCGGCGCGGGACACACCGGGGAGCTGTTTTTT. Its protein is CASSFLGAGHTGELFF.

Comments on this clone: Other nucleotide sequences from this sample produce the same CDR3. This rearrangement joins TRBV13 to TRBJ1-2; 7 bases align to TRBD1. CDR3 length: 14 amino acids. V was clipped by 0 bases and J by 3 bases; unmatched bases: 1. The germline gives CDR1 PRHDT, CDR2 FYEKMQ (reference sequence). This chain's CDR3 is CASSLGQGDYGYTF. The CDR3 DNA reads as TGTGCCAGCAGCTTAGGGCAGGGGGACTATGGCTACACCTTC.

The chain links TRBV28 to TRBJ1-6; D is uncertain. The germline V gene has CDR1 MDHEN and CDR2 SYDVKM. With 4 bases removed from V and 14 bases from J, the gap between germline ends came to 12 bases. The CDR3 is 12 residues long. CDR3: CASSSPRVTLHF. CDR3 nucleotide sequence: TGTGCCAGCAGTTCACCGCGGGTTACCCTCCACTTT.

The rearrangement uses TRBV6-1 and TRBJ1-4, with D unclear. The germline V and J ends were trimmed by 2 bases and 4 bases, with 14 bases remaining between them. The germline V gene encodes CDR1 MNHNS and CDR2 SASEGT. This CDR3 region has 16 residues. This CDR3 reads CASSELNTLLNEKLFF. The DNA of the CDR3 is TGTGCCAGCAGTGAATTGAATACCCTACTTAATGAAAAACTGTTTTTT.

The V gene is TRBV7-2, the J gene TRBJ1-4; 7 bases line up with TRBD1. Germline V gives CDR1 SGHTA, CDR2 FQGNSA. J was trimmed by 6 bases and V by 5 bases; bases with no gene match: 6. The CDR3 is 14 residues long. The CDR3 DNA reads TGTGCCAGCAGCGGCGGGACAGCCTATGAAAAACTGTTTTTT. This gives the protein CASSGGTAYEKLFF.

The chain combines TRBV5-4 with TRBJ2-5; D perhaps matches TRBD1 (5 bases). Between the trimmed V and J ends, which lost 3 bases and 5 bases, there was a span of 17 bases. The CDR3 is made up of 15 amino acids. Germline V gene sequence: CDR1 SGHNT, CDR2 YYREEE (reference sequence). The CDR3 bases are TGTGCCAGCAGCTCCAGGGCCTTGCAGGCGGAGACCCAGTACTTC. Translation: CASSSRALQAETQYF.

The V call is TRBV6-4, the J call TRBJ2-5; 8 nucleotides line up with TRBD2. From germline, CDR1 is MRHNA and CDR2 SNTAGT. The ends lost 3 bases at V and 5 bases at J; junction bases unmatched: 5. There are 14 residues in the CDR3. CDR3 sequence reads: CASSERGEGETQYF. The CDR3 DNA follows: TGTGCCAGCAGTGAGCGGGGGGAAGGGGAGACCCAGTACTTC.

The genes are TRBV4-1 and TRBJ2-1, with 11 bases aligning to TRBD1. Germline CDR1 reads MGHRA; CDR2 reads YSYEKL. This CDR3 contains 17 residues. The ends lost 4 bases at V and 9 bases at J; junction bases unmatched: 14. The CDR3 loop is CASSPRGQGALMGEQFF. DNA for the CDR3: TGCGCCAGCAGCCCCCGTGGACAGGGGGCGCTTATGGGTGAGCAGTTCTTC.

V gene TRBV6-5 combines with J gene TRBJ1-2; D gene uncertain. Trimming took 0 bases from V and 5 from J, leaving 10 bases between them. The germline V gene encodes CDR1 MNHEY and CDR2 SVGAGI. The CDR3 contains 14 residues. The CDR3, as DNA: TGTGCCAGCAGTTACTCGACATGGAATTATGGCTACACCTTC. This gives the protein CASSYSTWNYGYTF.

The gene calls are TRBV11-3 and TRBJ2-3, with D hard to call. Germline values: CDR1 SGHNT, CDR2 YENEEA. This CDR3 is built from 14 residues. Trimming took 1 base from V and 2 from J, leaving 7 bases between them. For the CDR3, the DNA is TGTGCCAGCAGCTTAGTGGCAGACACAGATACGCAGTATTTT. Its translation: CASSLVADTDTQYF.

This clone was seen only once. The chain joins TRBV10-3 to TRBJ2-5; 8 nucleotides align to TRBD2. The CDR3 length is 14 residues. V shed 4 bases, J shed 5 bases, and the junction held 6 bases outside the gene matches. Germline CDR1 is ENHRY and CDR2 is SYGVKD. CDR3 in amino acids: CAISVRGGQETQYF. The CDR3 DNA reads as TGTGCCATCAGTGTTCGGGGGGGCCAGGAGACCCAGTACTTC.